The TCR beta chain described here comes from a study of T cells in Graves' hyperthyroidism and ophthalmopathy. Study results and caveats: Ophthalmopathy and stable hyperthyroidism were told apart by a 13 V-J model.

Amplification targeted TCR beta CDR3 regions from RNA transcripts. Carried out on the TCR CDR3, a first-round RT-PCR used the HTBI primer set. From the multiplex PCR reads, TCRdb called clonotypes with MiXCR, one entry per CDR3 protein. The sample lists under 350,000 distinct CDR3 sequences, 15% to 20% occurring once. This clonotype was detected ten times or more. As yet, its antigen is unknown. The ends were cut back, 6 bases at V and 2 bases at J, with 10 bases in the middle. In germline, CDR1 is SNHLY, CDR2 FYNNEI. The CDR3 sequence is 14 residues long. Sequenced material: blood. The rearrangement uses TRBV2 and TRBJ1-4; possibly TRBD1 for D (5 bases). The sequence was collected from a woman aged 50 to 60 with Graves' hyperthyroidism. CDR3 nucleotide sequence: TGTGCCAGCAGACCGACAGTCACTAATGAAAAACTGTTTTTT. It codes for CASRPTVTNEKLFF.